The 5 T cell receptor beta chains in this list originate from one sample, sequenced in a study of human T cells and chemical hapten exposure. Time point defined: patch test 3, about 24 weeks after DPC sensitization. Treatment in this sample: therapeutic diphenylcyclopropenone sensitization with weekly scalp DPC. TCRdb processed the RACE reads anew with MiXCR; each CDR3 protein has one entry. The data show over 70,000 distinct CDR3 sequences, roughly 11% seen once. The source was whole blood, collected in connection with sensitization to the hapten diphenylcyclopropenone (DPC). Receptor source: a woman aged 30 to 39 with alopecia areata. Some clones in this sample may be carry-over from other donors' samples.

V is TRBV12-3 or TRBV12-4 and J is TRBJ2-5; perhaps D is TRBD1 or TRBD2 (5 bases each). Trimming removed 4 bases at V and 5 bases at J, with 11 bases between. The CDR3 totals 13 residues. CDR3 DNA sequence: TGTGCCAGCAGTTCTAAGGGGAGCGAGACCCAGTACTTC. Translating it yields CASSSKGSETQYF.

The sample holds many counts of this clonotype. The chain has TRBV20-1 and TRBJ2-7, with unresolved D. The CDR3 has 13 amino acids. Trimming pared 4 bases from V and 0 bases from J, leaving 10 bases between. Germline values: CDR1 DFQATT, CDR2 SNEGSKA (reference sequence). CDR3 DNA: TGCAGTGCTACAGCTGGTAGCTCCTACGAGCAGTACGTC. Protein: CSATAGSSYEQYV.

This clonotype was recorded many times. The chain recombines TRBV20-1 with TRBJ2-5; possibly TRBD1 for D (6 bases). Germline assignment: CDR1 DFQATT and CDR2 SNEGSKA (reference sequence). The CDR3 runs 16 residues. Trimming removed 0 bases from V and 0 bases from J, with 14 bases in between. CDR3 DNA: TGCAGTGCTAGAGATAGGGGGACCACGTACCAAGAGACCCAGTACTTC. Encoded protein: CSARDRGTTYQETQYF.

This clonotype has ten or more counts. The gene calls are TRBV28 and TRBJ2-5; no clear D. V dropped 5 bases and J dropped 0 bases, with 13 bases sitting between them. Germline V lookup: CDR1 MDHEN, CDR2 SYDVKM. The CDR3 is 15 amino acids. The CDR3 DNA sequence: TGTGCCAGCAGTAAACCCCGAGCGAACCAAGAGACCCAGTACTTC. Translating it yields CASSKPRANQETQYF. Supplemented by reference TRBV28 and TRBJ2-5, the full variable domain reads DVKVTQSSRYLVKRTGEKVFLECVQDMDHENMFWYRQDPGLGLRLIYFSYDVKMKEKGDIPEGYSVSREKKERFSLILESASTNQTSMYLCASSKPRANQETQYFGPGTRLLVL.

This clonotype was counted ten times or more. The chain couples TRBV11-2 to TRBJ2-6, with 7 bases aligning to TRBD2. Germline V gene lookup returns CDR1 SGHAT and CDR2 FQNNGV. CDR3 length equals 17 residues. The V segment lost 1 base and the J segment 3 bases; nucleotides outside the gene matches: 6. CDR3 nucleotide sequence: TGTGCCAGCAGCTTAGTGGGAGGGTTCGGTGGGGCCAACGTCCTGACTTTC. It translates to CASSLVGGFGGANVLTF.